A selection of T cell receptor beta chains follows, all from one sample in a study of control samples from healthy donors and cancer patients. TCRdb's copy holds only in-frame clones and misses some; the assay was immunoSEQ multiplex PCR. The sample yields approximately 170,000 clones, roughly 91% seen once. The source material was blood. Source of these receptors: a woman aged 25 to 39 in good health. Both conserved end residues are part of each CDR3. The D gene is left open where the match is weak. Some rows mark clone size as missing; the rest say once, few, many or name a class of expanded clone.

clone size: -
D gene: -
J gene: TRBJ2-1
V gene: TRBV6-5
CDR3 protein: CASSYISQGSYNEQFF
CDR3 DNA: TGTGCCAGCAGTTACATAAGCCAGGGCTCCTACAATGAGCAGTTCTTC

clone size: -
D gene: -
J gene: TRBJ2-3
V gene: TRBV10-2
CDR3 protein: CASSVLGTDTQYF
CDR3 DNA: TGCGCCAGCAGTGTATTAGGCACAGATACGCAGTATTTT

clone size: once
D gene: -
J gene: TRBJ1-5
V gene: TRBV5-1
CDR3 protein: CASSSGTANQPQHF
CDR3 DNA: TGCGCCAGCAGCTCCGGGACGGCGAATCAGCCCCAGCATTTT

clone size: -
D gene: -
J gene: TRBJ1-3
V gene: TRBV30
CDR3 protein: CAWSAGLSSGNTIYF
CDR3 DNA: TGTGCCTGGAGCGCGGGACTGAGCTCTGGAAACACCATATATTTT

clone size: -
D gene: -
J gene: TRBJ2-7
V gene: TRBV18
CDR3 protein: CASSRRDNYEQYF
CDR3 DNA: TGTGCCAGCTCACGCCGGGACAACTACGAGCAGTACTTC

clone size: -
D gene: -
J gene: TRBJ2-7
V gene: TRBV28
CDR3 protein: CASITQGGTYEQYF
CDR3 DNA: TGTGCCAGCATTACTCAGGGTGGGACCTACGAGCAGTACTTC

clone size: -
D gene: -
J gene: TRBJ2-7
V gene: TRBV18
CDR3 protein: CASSPPGLALHEQYF
CDR3 DNA: TGTGCCAGCTCACCACCGGGGCTAGCCCTCCACGAGCAGTACTTC

clone size: once
D gene: TRBD1
J gene: TRBJ1-1
V gene: TRBV6-2/TRBV6-3
CDR3 protein: CASGHPDRAAFF
CDR3 DNA: TGTGCCAGCGGCCACCCGGACAGGGCTGCTTTCTTT

clone size: once
D gene: -
J gene: TRBJ1-2
V gene: TRBV28
CDR3 protein: CASRLSNYGYTF
CDR3 DNA: TGTGCCAGCAGGCTTAGTAACTATGGCTACACCTTC

clone size: -
D gene: TRBD1
J gene: TRBJ1-1
V gene: TRBV27
CDR3 protein: CASSPGQGVNTEAFF
CDR3 DNA: TGTGCCAGCAGTCCCGGACAGGGGGTGAACACTGAAGCTTTCTTT

clone size: -
D gene: -
J gene: TRBJ2-1
V gene: TRBV3-1/TRBV3-2
CDR3 protein: CASSRAGSSYNEQFF
CDR3 DNA: TGTGCCAGCAGTCGGGCCGGGAGCTCCTACAATGAGCAGTTCTTC

clone size: -
D gene: TRBD2
J gene: TRBJ2-7
V gene: TRBV10-3
CDR3 protein: CAISDGRGSYEQYF
CDR3 DNA: TGTGCCATCAGTGACGGGAGGGGGTCCTACGAGCAGTACTTC

clone size: -
D gene: TRBD1
J gene: TRBJ2-5
V gene: TRBV18
CDR3 protein: CASSPGQQETQYF
CDR3 DNA: TGTGCCAGCTCACCGGGACAGCAAGAGACCCAGTACTTC

clone size: few
D gene: -
J gene: TRBJ1-1
V gene: TRBV4-1
CDR3 protein: CASSQEGGRRAFF
CDR3 DNA: TGCGCCAGCAGCCAAGAGGGGGGGCGTCGAGCTTTCTTT

clone size: -
D gene: -
J gene: TRBJ1-5
V gene: TRBV12-3/TRBV12-4
CDR3 protein: CASSWAGNQPQHF
CDR3 DNA: TGTGCCAGCAGTTGGGCAGGCAATCAGCCCCAGCATTTT

clone size: -
D gene: -
J gene: TRBJ2-7
V gene: TRBV6-5
CDR3 protein: CASSYDRSYEQYF
CDR3 DNA: TGTGCCAGCAGTTATGACAGATCCTACGAGCAGTACTTC

clone size: -
D gene: TRBD1
J gene: TRBJ2-7
V gene: TRBV24-1
CDR3 protein: CATSGGQGVTYEQYF
CDR3 DNA: TGTGCCACCAGTGGAGGACAGGGGGTTACCTACGAGCAGTACTTC

clone size: -
D gene: -
J gene: TRBJ1-3
V gene: TRBV7-9
CDR3 protein: CASGKTSSGNTIYF
CDR3 DNA: TGTGCCAGCGGCAAGACGAGCTCTGGAAACACCATATATTTT

clone size: -
D gene: TRBD2
J gene: TRBJ2-3
V gene: TRBV7-6
CDR3 protein: CASSFSGGYTDTQYF
CDR3 DNA: TGTGCCAGCAGCTTTAGCGGGGGGTACACAGATACGCAGTATTTT

clone size: -
D gene: -
J gene: TRBJ1-3
V gene: TRBV6-6
CDR3 protein: CASSYSGENTIYF
CDR3 DNA: TGTGCCAGCAGTTACTCGGGGGAGAACACCATATATTTT

clone size: -
D gene: TRBD1
J gene: TRBJ1-2
V gene: TRBV5-1
CDR3 protein: CASSYRGGYTF
CDR3 DNA: TGCGCCAGCAGCTACAGGGGTGGCTACACCTTC

clone size: once
D gene: TRBD1
J gene: TRBJ1-2
V gene: TRBV19
CDR3 protein: CASSRDRTNYGYTF
CDR3 DNA: TGTGCCAGTAGTAGGGACAGGACTAACTATGGCTACACCTTC

clone size: -
D gene: TRBD2
J gene: TRBJ2-1
V gene: TRBV30
CDR3 protein: CACKLAGVSEQFF
CDR3 DNA: TGTGCCTGTAAACTAGCGGGAGTCTCTGAGCAGTTCTTC

clone size: -
D gene: TRBD2
J gene: TRBJ2-3
V gene: TRBV6-2/TRBV6-3
CDR3 protein: CASSYGTSGADTQYF
CDR3 DNA: TGTGCCAGCAGTTACGGGACTAGCGGGGCAGATACGCAGTATTTT

clone size: -
D gene: TRBD1
J gene: TRBJ2-7
V gene: TRBV6-2/TRBV6-3
CDR3 protein: CASSNGQGSYEQYF
CDR3 DNA: TGTGCCAGCAGTAACGGACAGGGAAGTTACGAGCAGTACTTC

clone size: -
D gene: -
J gene: TRBJ2-7
V gene: TRBV19
CDR3 protein: CASSIGAQIPYEQYF
CDR3 DNA: TGTGCCAGTAGTATAGGGGCACAGATACCCTACGAGCAGTACTTC

clone size: -
D gene: TRBD1
J gene: TRBJ1-6
V gene: TRBV12-3/TRBV12-4
CDR3 protein: CASSVTGDSPLHF
CDR3 DNA: TGTGCCAGCAGTGTCACAGGGGATTCACCCCTCCACTTT

clone size: once
D gene: -
J gene: TRBJ2-7
V gene: TRBV4-3
CDR3 protein: CASSPHRGGEQYF
CDR3 DNA: TGCGCCAGCAGCCCCCACAGGGGGGGCGAGCAGTACTTC

clone size: -
D gene: -
J gene: TRBJ1-5
V gene: TRBV6-1
CDR3 protein: CASSMGDISNQPQHF
CDR3 DNA: TGTGCCAGCAGTATGGGAGACATTAGCAATCAGCCCCAGCATTTT

clone size: once
D gene: TRBD2
J gene: TRBJ2-2
V gene: TRBV9
CDR3 protein: CASSFRLAGGELFF
CDR3 DNA: TGTGCCAGCAGCTTCAGACTAGCGGGAGGGGAGCTGTTTTTT

clone size: -
D gene: TRBD1
J gene: TRBJ1-2
V gene: TRBV5-1
CDR3 protein: CASSPDRGYGYTF
CDR3 DNA: TGCGCCAGCAGCCCCGACAGGGGTTATGGCTACACCTTC

clone size: -
D gene: -
J gene: TRBJ2-2
V gene: TRBV7-2
CDR3 protein: CASSFWGNTGELFF
CDR3 DNA: TGTGCCAGCAGCTTTTGGGGGAACACCGGGGAGCTGTTTTTT

clone size: -
D gene: -
J gene: TRBJ1-5
V gene: TRBV6-5
CDR3 protein: CASSYGRGLYNQPQHF
CDR3 DNA: TGTGCCAGCAGTTACGGAAGAGGACTGTACAATCAGCCCCAGCATTTT

clone size: -
D gene: -
J gene: TRBJ1-3
V gene: TRBV5-8
CDR3 protein: CASSPEPSGNTIYF
CDR3 DNA: TGTGCCAGCAGCCCGGAACCCTCTGGAAACACCATATATTTT

clone size: -
D gene: TRBD1
J gene: TRBJ1-1
V gene: TRBV27
CDR3 protein: CASTQGARAFF
CDR3 DNA: TGTGCCAGCACGCAGGGGGCGCGGGCTTTCTTT

clone size: once
D gene: -
J gene: TRBJ2-2
V gene: TRBV9
CDR3 protein: CASSARSGNTGELFF
CDR3 DNA: TGTGCCAGCAGCGCCCGGAGTGGGAACACCGGGGAGCTGTTTTTT

clone size: -
D gene: -
J gene: TRBJ1-1
V gene: TRBV7-9
CDR3 protein: CASSLEGNTEAFF
CDR3 DNA: TGTGCCAGCAGCTTAGAAGGGAACACTGAAGCTTTCTTT

clone size: few
D gene: -
J gene: TRBJ2-7
V gene: TRBV28
CDR3 protein: CASSFVGQSYEQYF
CDR3 DNA: TGTGCCAGCAGTTTTGTGGGGCAGAGCTACGAGCAGTACTTC

clone size: -
D gene: TRBD1
J gene: TRBJ1-3
V gene: TRBV19
CDR3 protein: CASSRDRGNTIYF
CDR3 DNA: TGTGCCAGTAGCCGGGACAGGGGAAACACCATATATTTT

clone size: -
D gene: TRBD2
J gene: TRBJ2-1
V gene: TRBV19
CDR3 protein: CASSISGSGTSSYNEQFF
CDR3 DNA: TGTGCCAGTAGTATTTCGGGTAGCGGGACCAGCTCCTACAATGAGCAGTTCTTC

clone size: -
D gene: -
J gene: TRBJ2-1
V gene: TRBV7-8
CDR3 protein: CASSTGKGGNEQFF
CDR3 DNA: TGTGCCAGCAGCACCGGGAAGGGAGGCAATGAGCAGTTCTTC

clone size: -
D gene: TRBD1
J gene: TRBJ2-7
V gene: TRBV25-1
CDR3 protein: CASSEGQRYEQYF
CDR3 DNA: TGTGCCAGCAGTGAGGGACAGCGATACGAGCAGTACTTC

clone size: -
D gene: -
J gene: TRBJ1-2
V gene: TRBV19
CDR3 protein: CASSTGRGHYGYTF
CDR3 DNA: TGTGCCAGTAGTACAGGGCGGGGGCACTATGGCTACACCTTC

clone size: -
D gene: -
J gene: TRBJ2-5
V gene: TRBV4-1
CDR3 protein: CAGSETQYF
CDR3 DNA: TGCGCCGGCAGTGAGACCCAGTACTTC

clone size: -
D gene: -
J gene: TRBJ1-2
V gene: TRBV27
CDR3 protein: CASRSGRVNYGYTF
CDR3 DNA: TGTGCCAGCAGGTCAGGCAGGGTCAACTATGGCTACACCTTC

clone size: -
D gene: -
J gene: TRBJ2-7
V gene: TRBV2
CDR3 protein: CASSEAPGDYEQYF
CDR3 DNA: TGTGCCAGCAGTGAAGCCCCAGGGGACTACGAGCAGTACTTC

clone size: -
D gene: -
J gene: TRBJ1-5
V gene: TRBV30
CDR3 protein: CALSRDSNQPQHF
CDR3 DNA: TGTGCCTTATCCCGGGACAGCAATCAGCCCCAGCATTTT